The source of this TCR beta chain is a study of cytomegalovirus exposure and HLA in healthy donors (dated by TCRdb to the late 2010s). Context from the whole study: An earlier analysis of 587 of the donors reported 276 Gb of sequence data and roughly 120 million unique TCR beta sequences obtained from about 180 million T cells. An early release covering just under 650 HLA-typed donors comprised approximately 290 gigabases of sequencing data and tens of millions of unique TCR sequences. Among the roughly 390 genotyped donors, approximately 76% belonged to the genetic ancestry cluster associated with self-reported Caucasian donors. The study aimed to test whether signatures of past pathogen exposure could be identified by cataloging public T cell receptors. The study used immunosequencing to profile the T cell repertoires of hundreds of subjects and linked those repertoires to cytomegalovirus serostatus. Besides the first cohort of 666 subjects, a separate validation cohort made up of around 120 different subjects was used. High-throughput TCR immunosequencing, statistical association of individual TCRs with disease status, and machine learning were combined to predict cytomegalovirus infection status. A later analysis re-examined previously published TCR beta repertoires from several hundred donors and added high-resolution HLA genotyping to investigate patterns of TCR occurrence. In the later analysis, no new phenotypic data were used to find candidate immune exposures; instead, reliance was placed on TCR beta sequences and their occurrence across donors. To decide whether each TCR beta V gene segment behaved as functional or pseudogenic, an earlier analysis of 587 of the donors relied on high-throughput TCR beta sequencing. Donor age, sex, ethnicity and CMV serostatus were collected together with the repertoire data. In a later genetic analysis, genome-wide SNP genotypes for about three fifths of the roughly 670 donors were used, and that subset was treated as a discovery cohort. All discovery cohort repertoires had been generated using a single sequencing platform. Both class I and class II loci were covered by HLA typing, at four-digit resolution. Typing coverage varied by locus: about 620-630 donors for A, B, C, DRB1 and DQB1; more than 500 for DQA1; over 600 for DPA1; around 450 for DPB1. About 5 DR-DQ haplotypes were handled as single units for association and clustering, since linkage in the cohort was strong. Across approximately 400 genotyped donors of the cohort, an average of about 240,000 unique TCR beta nucleotide sequences per donor were sequenced, and roughly 20% of those sequences were non-productive. Study-level results and caveats: A further reported finding was that TCR beta sequences accurately predicted the HLA-A and HLA-B alleles for most subjects in the first cohort. A later analysis found that most CMV-associated TCR beta chains appeared HLA-restricted, with HLA associations seemingly driven largely by CMV exposure. The classifier was reported to diagnose cytomegalovirus status with high specificity and sensitivity in both the original and validation cohorts. In vitro tests confirmed that three of the cytomegalovirus-associated TCR beta chains recognize cytomegalovirus antigens. While some public TCRs were present in many individuals, most TCR sequences turned up only very rarely across donors. The study listed 150 to 200 TCR beta chains as associated with cytomegalovirus. Broadly in line with IMGT annotations, most TCR beta V segments showed up in productive rearrangements about 90% or about 30% of the time in an earlier analysis of a few hundred of the donors. Assigning TCR associations to individual alleles was difficult when HLA alleles, especially DR and DQ, strongly co-occurred. According to a later genetic analysis, donors in an Asian-associated ancestry cluster had fewer N-insertions in productive TCRs than the approximately 670-donor mean. Some IMGT-functional V segments, including TRBV6-2 and TRBV6-3, could not be distinguished by the 87-base-pair reads and were therefore excluded. In a later analysis, HLA-associated TCR beta chains showed more clonal expansion and lower generation probabilities than non-associated chains that were equally common. Because some donors lacked HLA typing at each locus, the association tests relied only on the typed subset. A cluster of highly shared sequence variants was judged likely to be a technical artifact of the sequencing pipeline. In a later analysis, TCR association rates were found to vary across HLA loci, with the most associated TCRs seen for DRB1 alleles and the fewest for HLA-C alleles. CMV serostatus was the only immune exposure information available for the cohort. Because counts were too low, seventeen rarely observed V segments, including chromosome 9 orphons, were excluded from the earlier analysis of roughly 580 of the donors. An association between a missense DCLRE1C variant and V-gene and J-gene trimming of TCR beta chains was found in a later genetic analysis and replicated in an independent cohort. It was suggested by the authors that the approach could potentially be generalized to other disease states and immunological phenotypes. The cohort was sequenced for TCR beta chains only, and without alpha or paired-chain data the features that could be detected were limited. At a false discovery rate of 0.05, a later analysis linked around 17,000 TCR beta sequences to specific HLA alleles. Correlated functional status among segregating V segments might be attributable to linkage disequilibrium, but an unknown experimental factor could not be ruled out. According to a later analysis, parvovirus B19, influenza, CMV and Epstein-Barr virus appeared linked to several top co-occurrence clusters. Roughly uniform sequencing depth across donors was assumed in presence/absence analyses, although this assumption may not hold.

The library was produced with the immunoSEQ multiplex PCR assay. The multiplex PCR relied on a mix of 60 forward primers for TCR Vbeta segments and 13 reverse primers for TCR Jbeta segments. A multiplex PCR assay on genomic DNA amplified the CDR3 region of rearranged TCR beta genes. The amplified TCR beta libraries were sequenced on the Illumina HiSeq System as 87-base-pair reads. The study's own analysis went as follows. A later analysis tallied 70 million to 100 million unique TCR beta chains across the 666 repertoires, and approximately 12 million of those chains were shared by two or more donors. Raw reads were error-corrected and collapsed into unique sequences with a nearest-neighbor algorithm that merged closely related sequences to remove PCR and sequencing errors. V, D and J gene segments were assigned by aligning CDR3 sequences to IMGT reference sequences. Each retained sequence needed at least a six-nucleotide match to both a V gene segment and a J gene segment. A rearrangement was called productive if the CDR3 had no stop codons and remained in frame with V and J, and every other rearrangement was called non-productive. Following IMGT convention, CDR3 was defined as the stretch from the second conserved V-encoded cysteine up to the conserved J-encoded phenylalanine. The earlier analysis of roughly 590 of the donors excluded sequences that lacked an unambiguous match to a single V gene segment. An earlier analysis of fewer than 750 of the donors classified V segments as functional when productive rearrangements were above 56.7% and as segregating when the standard deviation between donors was above 5%. To diagnose cytomegalovirus status from the catalog of TCR beta chain sequences, a statistical classification framework was built. In a later analysis, V and J genes were assigned by comparing TCR nucleotide sequences against IMGT/GENE-DB human TR gene sequences. Using the TCRdist pipeline, a later analysis assigned CDR3 sequences along with most-parsimonious VDJ recombination scenarios. In a later analysis, each TCR beta chain was defined by its CDR3 amino acid sequence together with its V-gene family, and reads without a unique V-gene family were excluded. A later analysis removed 550 to 650 highly shared, low-generation-probability nucleotide sequences to deal with suspected cross-contamination and a sequencing artifact. In a later analysis, a clonal expansion index was calculated for each public chain from normalized within-repertoire ranks of inferred template counts. Generation probabilities in a later analysis came from a VDJ recombination model fitted to out-of-frame rearrangements, and those results were checked against IGoR. In a later analysis, TCR-TCR, TCR-HLA and TCR-CMV co-occurrence was scored with hypergeometric tests, and a repertoire-size bias correction was applied to TCR pairs. To estimate false discovery rates, a later analysis permuted the HLA or CMV assignments 20 times. A later analysis grouped co-occurring TCRs with DBSCAN, adding TCRdist sequence similarity when clustering within HLA-allele-positive subsets. Repertoires with fewer than 30,000 or more than 120,000 public chains were left out of co-occurrence clustering, as were about 5 repertoires with anomalous nucleotide sharing. TCRdb stores this immuneACCESS table with in-frame sequences only. Part of the clones is absent; in the studies checked, under half of the shortfall reflects unresolved V genes, and no reason is known for the rest. V and J calls plus clone size are reproduced from that table; the DNA served to infer D and trimming. Within this sample are 150,000 to 200,000 clones, with roughly 77% of them counted one time only. The ten top clones hold around 1.9% of the sample.

The CDR3, cysteine through phenylalanine, is 15 amino acids long. Kept here is only the CDR3 DNA, which spans 45 bases and is read in frame from base 1. Based on the germline V gene, the CDR1 and CDR2 sequences are MNHEY and SVGAGI. Here V drops 4 bases and J drops 2 bases, and the junction holds 5 bases not matched to any gene. For this clone: Which antigen it targets is not known. No much larger clone exists at a distance of one base, and base qualities are not known.

The cohort was made up of roughly 670 healthy bone marrow donors. At the time of sampling, every cohort member was nominally healthy, though immune exposures that went unrecorded were likely present. The donor tested CMV seronegative and was one of the 352 seronegative cohort members. A peripheral blood sample was collected from each donor, and TCR beta sequencing was performed on peripheral blood mononuclear cells. The Qiagen DNeasy Blood Extraction Kit was used to extract genomic DNA from the blood cell samples. What was sequenced was PBMCs. The chain employs TRBV6-5 and TRBJ2-7, with 10 central nucleotides matching TRBD1. This TCR came from a woman between 18 and 29 years old in good health and CMV-seronegative. DNA sequence: TGTGCCAGCAGTTTGAGGGGACAGGGGACCTACGAGCAGTACTTC. This encodes CASSLRGQGTYEQYF.